This is a list of T cell receptor beta chains from one sample in a study of cytomegalovirus exposure and HLA in healthy donors. Libraries were prepared by immunoSEQ multiplex PCR; TCRdb keeps only in-frame clonotypes and omits some of them. The sample contains more than 150,000 clones, about three quarters of which appear only once. Input material: PBMCs. Every receptor here comes from a middle-aged woman in good health and CMV-seropositive. The CDR3 runs from the conserved cysteine through the conserved F or W. The D gene is left open where the match is weak. For some rows the clone size is stated as once, few or many, or as a class when expanded; others skip it.

d_call clone_size j_call v_call cdr3_aa cdr3_nt
- - TRBJ2-5 TRBV2 CASSEARTPGETQYF TGTGCCAGCAGTGAAGCGCGGACGCCGGGGGAGACCCAGTACTTC
TRBD1 - TRBJ2-6 TRBV4-3 CASSHAPGQGAVGANVLTF TGCGCCAGCAGCCACGCCCCGGGACAGGGGGCGGTGGGGGCCAACGTCCTGACTTTC
- - TRBJ2-1 TRBV30 CAWTRTRRSYNEQFF TGTGCCTGGACCAGGACTCGAAGATCCTACAATGAGCAGTTCTTC
TRBD2 once TRBJ2-2 TRBV19 CASSELSGANTGELFF TGTGCCAGTAGTGAACTAAGCGGGGCAAACACCGGGGAGCTGTTTTTT
- - TRBJ1-1 TRBV7-9 CSSSFMPGGNTEAFF TGTTCCAGCAGCTTCATGCCGGGGGGGAACACTGAAGCTTTCTTT
TRBD1 - TRBJ1-3 TRBV9 CASSETGGRGNTIYF TGTGCCAGCAGCGAAACAGGGGGGCGTGGAAACACCATATACTTT
TRBD1 - TRBJ1-5 TRBV7-9 CASSFSGGGGNQPQHF TGTGCCAGCAGCTTTTCAGGGGGCGGAGGCAATCAGCCCCAGCATTTT
- once TRBJ2-7 TRBV7-2 CASSGVGGPYEQYF TGTGCCAGCAGCGGGGTCGGAGGCCCCTACGAGCAGTACTTC
- - TRBJ1-4 TRBV30 CAWSGAATNEKLFF TGTGCCTGGAGTGGGGCAGCAACTAATGAAAAACTGTTTTTT
- - TRBJ2-7 TRBV6-5 CASSSGGAWGDEQYF TGTGCCAGCAGTTCAGGAGGGGCCTGGGGCGACGAGCAGTACTTC
- - TRBJ1-6 TRBV6-1 CASRDGSSYNSPLHF TGTGCCAGCAGGGACGGGAGCTCCTATAATTCACCCCTCCACTTT
TRBD2 - TRBJ2-1 TRBV5-1 CASSITSGGGKEQFF TGCGCCAGCAGCATCACTAGCGGGGGAGGAAAAGAGCAGTTCTTC
TRBD2 - TRBJ2-1 TRBV7-2 CASSFLRGAQYNEQFF TGTGCCAGCAGCTTCCTGCGGGGGGCGCAATACAATGAGCAGTTCTTC
- - TRBJ2-3 TRBV13 CASSLGLKAQSLTDTQYF TGTGCCAGCAGCTTAGGCCTGAAAGCGCAAAGTTTGACAGATACGCAGTATTTT
TRBD1 - TRBJ1-2 TRBV6-5 CASSYRGGDGYTF TGTGCCAGCAGTTACAGAGGGGGCGATGGCTACACCTTC
TRBD2 - TRBJ2-1 TRBV7-2 CASSLAPVRLAGDYNEQFF TGTGCCAGCAGCTTAGCGCCAGTTCGACTAGCGGGGGACTACAATGAGCAGTTCTTC
- - TRBJ1-1 TRBV10-3 CATLGGAMNTEAFF TGTGCCACTCTAGGGGGGGCCATGAACACTGAAGCTTTCTTT
- - TRBJ1-4 TRBV28 CASSIGGSGEKLFF TGTGCCAGCAGCATCGGAGGCTCGGGTGAAAAACTGTTTTTT
- few TRBJ1-2 TRBV7-8 CASRGGGDYGYTF TGTGCCAGCAGGGGCGGGGGGGACTATGGCTACACCTTC
- - TRBJ2-2 TRBV5-6 CASSSVTPGELFF TGTGCCAGCAGCTCGGTGACTCCGGGGGAGCTGTTTTTT
TRBD1 - TRBJ1-2 TRBV6-5 CASSDGQGRNGYTF TGTGCCAGCAGTGACGGACAGGGGAGGAATGGCTACACCTTC
- once TRBJ1-4 TRBV4-1 CASSQDPVANEKLFF TGCGCCAGCAGCCAAGATCCGGTGGCTAATGAAAAACTGTTTTTT
TRBD1 - TRBJ1-2 TRBV15 CASQGGLGGYTF TGTGCCAGTCAGGGGGGCCTCGGAGGCTACACCTTC
TRBD1 - TRBJ2-7 TRBV14 CASSQTRGRTGYVEQYF TGTGCCAGCAGCCAAACACGAGGCCGGACAGGGTACGTCGAGCAGTACTTC
TRBD2 few TRBJ2-5 TRBV2 CASSTGLAGVETQYF TGTGCCAGCAGTACTGGACTAGCGGGGGTGGAGACCCAGTACTTC
TRBD1 - TRBJ1-3 TRBV28 CASSARQGWVLNTIYF TGTGCCAGCAGTGCAAGACAGGGCTGGGTTTTAAACACCATATATTTT
- once TRBJ2-5 TRBV5-1 CASSLESGSGTQYF TGCGCCAGCAGCTTGGAATCGGGGAGCGGGACCCAGTACTTC
TRBD2 few TRBJ2-5 TRBV11-2 CASSSGTSGTRETQYF TGTGCCAGCAGCTCCGGGACTAGCGGGACGAGGGAGACCCAGTACTTC
- - TRBJ1-1 TRBV28 CASTAGTKEAFF TGTGCCAGCACCGCCGGGACTAAGGAAGCTTTCTTT
- few TRBJ1-4 TRBV4-2 CASSQDRGNSKLFF TGTGCCAGCAGCCAAGACAGGGGAAATTCAAAACTGTTTTTT
- few TRBJ2-3 TRBV5-1 CASSRPAESTDTQYF TGCGCCAGCAGTCGTCCAGCGGAAAGCACAGATACGCAGTATTTT
TRBD2 - TRBJ2-5 TRBV29-1 CSVELAGGLAGEETQYF TGCAGCGTTGAACTAGCGGGAGGACTAGCGGGGGAAGAGACCCAGTACTTC
- - TRBJ1-3 TRBV5-1 CASSLGGVSGNTIYF TGCGCCAGCAGCTTAGGAGGGGTATCTGGAAACACCATATATTTT
- - TRBJ2-5 TRBV28 CASRRGTNQETQYF TGTGCCAGCAGAAGGGGCACTAACCAAGAGACCCAGTACTTC
- - TRBJ1-2 TRBV6-5 CASRNSVNYGYTF TGTGCCAGCAGGAACAGTGTTAACTATGGCTACACCTTC
- - TRBJ1-2 TRBV19 CASSRYGYTF TGTGCCAGTAGCCGCTATGGCTACACCTTC
TRBD2 - TRBJ2-7 TRBV14 CASSQGLAEYF TGTGCCAGCAGCCAAGGGCTAGCGGAGTACTTC
TRBD1 - TRBJ1-1 TRBV6-1 CASSVGQGFPEAFF TGTGCCAGCAGCGTAGGACAGGGTTTTCCTGAAGCTTTCTTT
TRBD1 - TRBJ2-1 TRBV5-6 CASSTGTGKNNEQFF TGTGCCAGCAGCACCGGGACAGGGAAAAACAATGAGCAGTTCTTC
- - TRBJ1-6 TRBV6-1 CATTTESSYNSPLHF TGTGCCACCACAACAGAAAGCTCCTATAATTCACCCCTCCACTTT
- - TRBJ1-4 TRBV7-9 CASSLGTTNEKLFF TGTGCCAGCAGCCTCGGGACAACTAATGAAAAACTGTTTTTT
- - TRBJ1-1 TRBV19 CASSILGDTEAFF TGTGCCAGTAGTATTCTCGGGGACACTGAAGCTTTCTTT
- - TRBJ1-6 TRBV6-1 CASSSDGSGSPLHF TGTGCCAGCAGTTCAGACGGGAGTGGGTCACCCCTCCACTTT
TRBD1 - TRBJ2-1 TRBV4-3 CASSQGTGDSYNEQFF TGCGCCAGCAGCCAAGGGACAGGGGACTCCTACAATGAGCAGTTCTTC
TRBD1 - TRBJ2-4 TRBV5-1 CASSLGGTGPPDSQYF TGCGCCAGCAGCTTGGGAGGGACAGGGCCCCCGGACAGTCAGTACTTC
- - TRBJ2-7 TRBV6-6 CASSPTGSGQYF TGTGCCAGCAGTCCGACAGGCTCCGGGCAGTACTTC
TRBD2 - TRBJ2-2 TRBV7-2 CASSDRLAANTGELFF TGTGCCAGCAGCGACAGACTAGCGGCTAACACCGGGGAGCTGTTTTTT
- once TRBJ2-5 TRBV7-7 CASSLAGGGQETQYF TGTGCCAGCAGCTTAGCGGGAGGGGGCCAAGAGACCCAGTACTTC
TRBD1 - TRBJ1-1 TRBV7-9 CSSSLRQGARFDTEAFF TGTTCCAGCAGCTTAAGACAGGGGGCAAGGTTTGACACTGAAGCTTTCTTT
- - TRBJ2-7 TRBV5-4 CASSFPGTPYEQYF TGTGCCAGCAGCTTCCCCGGGACACCCTACGAGCAGTACTTC
- - TRBJ2-5 TRBV15 CATSRVAGGKETQYF TGTGCCACCAGCAGAGTCGCCGGGGGAAAAGAGACCCAGTACTTC
TRBD1 - TRBJ2-7 TRBV5-1 CASSPGTGSYEQYF TGCGCCAGCAGCCCCGGGACAGGGTCGTACGAGCAGTACTTC
- - TRBJ1-2 TRBV19 CASSIRTVSYGYTF TGTGCCAGTAGTATTCGGACAGTTTCATATGGCTACACCTTC
- - TRBJ2-2 TRBV4-2 CASSQEGLPGAGELFF TGTGCCAGCAGCCAAGAGGGACTCCCTGGAGCCGGGGAGCTGTTTTTT
- - TRBJ2-7 TRBV7-9 CSSSLGLEQYF TGTTCCAGCAGCTTAGGTCTAGAGCAGTACTTC